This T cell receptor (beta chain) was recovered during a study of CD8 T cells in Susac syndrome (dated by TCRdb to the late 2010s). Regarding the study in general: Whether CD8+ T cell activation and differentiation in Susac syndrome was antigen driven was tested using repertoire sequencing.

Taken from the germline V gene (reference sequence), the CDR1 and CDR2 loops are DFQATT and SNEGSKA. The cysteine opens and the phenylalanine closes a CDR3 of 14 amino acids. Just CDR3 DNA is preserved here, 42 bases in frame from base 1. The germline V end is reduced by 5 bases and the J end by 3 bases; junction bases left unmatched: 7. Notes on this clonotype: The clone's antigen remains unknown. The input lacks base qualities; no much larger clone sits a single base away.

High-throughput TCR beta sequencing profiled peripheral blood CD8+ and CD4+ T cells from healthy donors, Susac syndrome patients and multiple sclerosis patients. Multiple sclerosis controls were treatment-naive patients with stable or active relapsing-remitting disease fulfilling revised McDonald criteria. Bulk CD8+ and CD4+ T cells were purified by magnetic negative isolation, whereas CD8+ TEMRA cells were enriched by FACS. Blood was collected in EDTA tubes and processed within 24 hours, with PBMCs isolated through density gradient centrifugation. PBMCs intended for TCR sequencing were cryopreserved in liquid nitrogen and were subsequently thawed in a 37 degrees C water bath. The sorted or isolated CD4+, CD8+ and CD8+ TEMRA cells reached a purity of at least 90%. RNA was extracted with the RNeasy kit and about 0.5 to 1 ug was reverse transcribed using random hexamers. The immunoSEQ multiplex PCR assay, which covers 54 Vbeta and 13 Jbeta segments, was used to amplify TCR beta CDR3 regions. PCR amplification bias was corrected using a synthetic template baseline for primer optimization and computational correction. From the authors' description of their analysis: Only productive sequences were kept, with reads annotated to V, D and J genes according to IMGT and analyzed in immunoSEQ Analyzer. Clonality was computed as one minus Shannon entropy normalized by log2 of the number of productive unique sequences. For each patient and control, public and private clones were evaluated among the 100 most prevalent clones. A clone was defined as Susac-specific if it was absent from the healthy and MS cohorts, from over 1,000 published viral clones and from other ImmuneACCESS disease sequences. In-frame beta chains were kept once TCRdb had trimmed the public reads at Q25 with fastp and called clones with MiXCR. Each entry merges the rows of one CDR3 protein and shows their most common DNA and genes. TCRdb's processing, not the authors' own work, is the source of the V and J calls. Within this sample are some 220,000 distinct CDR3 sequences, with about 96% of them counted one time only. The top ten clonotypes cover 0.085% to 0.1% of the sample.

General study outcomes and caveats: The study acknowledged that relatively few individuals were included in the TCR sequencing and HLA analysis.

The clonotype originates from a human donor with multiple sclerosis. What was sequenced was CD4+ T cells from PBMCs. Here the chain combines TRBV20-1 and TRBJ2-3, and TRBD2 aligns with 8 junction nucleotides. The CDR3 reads CSAVVSGTTDTQYF. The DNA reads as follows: TGCAGTGCTGTGGTTAGCGGGACTACAGATACGCAGTATTTT.